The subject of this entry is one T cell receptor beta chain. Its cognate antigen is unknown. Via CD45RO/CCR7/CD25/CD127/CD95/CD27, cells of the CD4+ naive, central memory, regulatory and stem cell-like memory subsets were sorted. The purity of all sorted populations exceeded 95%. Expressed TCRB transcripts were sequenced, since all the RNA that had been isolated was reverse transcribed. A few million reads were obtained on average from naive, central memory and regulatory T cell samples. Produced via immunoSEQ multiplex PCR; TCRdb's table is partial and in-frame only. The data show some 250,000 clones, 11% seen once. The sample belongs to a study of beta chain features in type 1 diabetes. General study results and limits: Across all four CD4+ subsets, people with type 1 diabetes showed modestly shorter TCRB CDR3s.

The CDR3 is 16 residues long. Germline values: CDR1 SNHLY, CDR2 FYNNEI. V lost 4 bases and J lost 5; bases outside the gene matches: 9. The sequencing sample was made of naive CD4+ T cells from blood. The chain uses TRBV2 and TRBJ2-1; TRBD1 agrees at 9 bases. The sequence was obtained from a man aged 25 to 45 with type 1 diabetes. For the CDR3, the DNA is TGTGCCAGCAGTGGACCGCGGGACAGGGTCCACAATGAGCAGTTCTTC. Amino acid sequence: CASSGPRDRVHNEQFF.